This TCR beta chain was recovered during a study of spatial heterogeneity in lung cancer. On the study more broadly: Each time, sequencing found more beta-chain sequences than alpha-chain sequences. The study found that TCR transcript counts in tumor regions correlated strongly with a matched bulk RNA-seq T cell module score. Study-wide results and caveats: Mutation tallies in tumors tracked expanded intratumoral alpha and beta TCR counts.

Germline lookup yields CDR1 SGHAT and CDR2 FQNNGV. The CDR3 loop spans 15 amino acids. With 4 bases clipped from V and 0 bases from J, the junction kept 6 bases outside the gene matches. Every TCR cDNA molecule bore its own unique molecular identifier. From the 5' RACE reads, TCRdb called clonotypes with MiXCR, one entry per CDR3 protein. The repertoire has 15,000 to 20,000 distinct CDR3 sequences, approximately 10% of them found once; the top ten carry roughly 22%. The time point was: sample taken at primary tumor resection. Tumor, nontumor lung or frozen PBMC supplied whole RNA that was sequenced unsorted. Only a few counts were recorded for this clonotype. Its antigen is still unknown. Within a library made for alpha chains, this beta chain is off target, and its count is uninformative.

Here the sequenced sample was lung tumor tissue, taken at surgery. The chain joins TRBV11-2 to TRBJ2-7, with 7 bases identical to TRBD1. The receptor was derived from a female donor with early-stage non-small cell lung cancer. DNA of the CDR3: TGTGCCAGCAGCTCCCCCCGGGACAGCTCCTACGAGCAGTACTTC. It translates to CASSSPRDSSYEQYF.